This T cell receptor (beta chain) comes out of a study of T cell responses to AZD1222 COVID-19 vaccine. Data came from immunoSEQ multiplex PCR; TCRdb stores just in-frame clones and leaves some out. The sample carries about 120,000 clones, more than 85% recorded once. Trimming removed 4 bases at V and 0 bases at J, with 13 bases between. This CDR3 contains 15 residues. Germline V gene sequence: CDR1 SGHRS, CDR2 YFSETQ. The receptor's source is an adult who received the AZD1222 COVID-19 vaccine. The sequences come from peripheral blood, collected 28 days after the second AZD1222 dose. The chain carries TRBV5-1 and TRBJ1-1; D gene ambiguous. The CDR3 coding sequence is TGCGCCAGCAGCAGTACCGGAAGAGTGAACACTGAAGCTTTCTTT. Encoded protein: CASSSTGRVNTEAFF.